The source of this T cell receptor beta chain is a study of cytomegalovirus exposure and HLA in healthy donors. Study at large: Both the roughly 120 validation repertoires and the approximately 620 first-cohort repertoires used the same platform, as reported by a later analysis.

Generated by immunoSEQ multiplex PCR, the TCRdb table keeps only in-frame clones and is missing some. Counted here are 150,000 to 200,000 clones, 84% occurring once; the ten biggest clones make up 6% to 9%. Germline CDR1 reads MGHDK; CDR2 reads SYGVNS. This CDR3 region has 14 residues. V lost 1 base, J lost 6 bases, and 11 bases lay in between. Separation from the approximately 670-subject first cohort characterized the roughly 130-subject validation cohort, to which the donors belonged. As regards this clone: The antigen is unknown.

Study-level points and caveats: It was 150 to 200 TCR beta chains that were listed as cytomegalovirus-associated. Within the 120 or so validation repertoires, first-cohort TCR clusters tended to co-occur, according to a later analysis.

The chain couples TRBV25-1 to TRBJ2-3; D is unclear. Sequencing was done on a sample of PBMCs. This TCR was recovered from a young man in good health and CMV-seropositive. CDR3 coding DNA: TGTGCCAGCAGTGAATCCCCGTGGGCGGATACGCAGTATTTT. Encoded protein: CASSESPWADTQYF.